What follows are 27 T cell receptor beta chains derived from one specimen sequenced in a study of patients and donors after allogeneic stem cell transplantation. Each CDR3 protein is one row after TCRdb ran MiXCR on the RT-PCR reads. Altogether 900,000 to 1,000,000 distinct CDR3 sequences are present, approximately 19% being singletons, with the ten largest covering around 6%. The specimen sequenced was blood, either unsorted or a sorted T cell fraction (not recorded which). The receptors shown here come from a human donor who was either an allogeneic HSCT recipient or a stem cell or donor lymphocyte infusion donor (not recorded which). It is not recorded whose cells these are; they may come from a transplant donor.

V gene TRBV2 combines with J gene TRBJ2-3; 11 bases line up with TRBD2. Per the germline V gene, CDR1 is SNHLY and CDR2 is FYNNEI. The CDR3 spans 15 residues. The J segment lost 5 bases and the V segment lost 5 bases, leaving 6 bases of the junction unmatched. CDR3 protein: CASSLGLAAGDTQYF. CDR3 in DNA: TGTGCCAGCAGTCTGGGACTAGCGGCGGGAGATACGCAGTATTTT.

This clonotype appeared a few times. CDR3 bases: TGCAGTGCTAGAGATATCACCGGACAGGGGATTACCTACGAGCAGTACTTC. Translation gives CSARDITGQGITYEQYF. The chain couples TRBV20-1 to TRBJ2-7; 9 nucleotides line up with TRBD1. After removal of 0 bases from V and 2 bases from J, the junction contained 11 bases not matched to a gene. The CDR3 has 17 amino acids. CDR1 DFQATT and CDR2 SNEGSKA come from the germline V gene (reference sequence).

This clonotype turned up a few times. The chain carries TRBV10-3 and TRBJ2-1; the D gene is possibly TRBD2 (5 bases). Deletions cut 8 bases from V and 8 bases from J, with 22 bases between. CDR1 and CDR2 (germline): ENHRY, SYGVKD. The CDR3 spans 15 residues. The CDR3 loop is CAIAQAVQFVDEQFF. CDR3 coding DNA: TGTGCCATCGCCCAAGCGGTCCAGTTTGTCGATGAGCAGTTCTTC.

The chain uses TRBV7-8 and TRBJ2-1; TRBD2 aligns across 9 bases. The CDR3 loop spans 19 amino acids. The germline CDR1 and CDR2 sequences are SGHVS and FQNEAQ. Trimming took 7 bases from V and 0 from J; bases not matched to a gene: 16. DNA for the CDR3: TGTGCCAGCACCCATGGACTAGCGATATCGCTCGTCTCCTACAATGAGCAGTTCTTC. The encoded protein is CASTHGLAISLVSYNEQFF.

This clonotype has at least ten counts. The rearrangement links TRBV27 to TRBJ1-5; no firm D call. The CDR3 covers 13 residues. V shed 2 bases and J shed 7 bases, with 9 bases lying between them. Germline CDR1 and CDR2: MNHEY and SMNVEV (reference sequence). CDR3 sequence reads: CASSLGFRQPQHF. The CDR3 nucleotides read TGTGCCAGCAGTTTAGGTTTCCGCCAGCCCCAGCATTTT.

This clonotype turned up a few times. This rearrangement joins TRBV6-8 to TRBJ2-3; the match to TRBD2 covers 11 bases. From germline, CDR1 is MNHGY and CDR2 SAAAGT. This CDR3 region has 16 residues. The junction had 5 bases not matched to a gene; V was cut back by 0 bases and J by 6 bases. The CDR3 reads CASSYSLAGGWDTQYF. CDR3 bases: TGTGCCAGCAGTTACTCCCTAGCGGGGGGATGGGATACGCAGTATTTT.

The J gene is TRBJ1-2, the V gene TRBV19; D may be TRBD1 (5 bases). Per the germline V gene, CDR1 is LNHDA and CDR2 is SQIVND (reference sequence). With 3 bases removed from V and 1 base from J, the gap between germline ends came to 15 bases. This CDR3 has 16 residues. The CDR3 DNA follows: TGTGCCAGTAGTATCAGGGCCATCCGGGGTAACTATGGCTACACCTTC. As protein: CASSIRAIRGNYGYTF.

This clonotype has just a few counts. CDR3 in amino acids: CASSIGGYEQYF. Written as DNA, the CDR3 is TGTGCCAGCAGCATAGGAGGCTACGAGCAGTACTTC. J is TRBJ2-7 and V is TRBV12-3 or TRBV12-4; D is possibly TRBD2 (5 bases). V lost 6 bases to trimming and J lost 3 bases, with 9 bases between them. This CDR3 is 12 amino acids long.

The V and J genes are TRBV5-1 and TRBJ2-7; the D is unclear. This CDR3 has 14 amino acids. The germline gives CDR1 SGHRS, CDR2 YFSETQ. Trimming cost V 1 base and J 5 bases, with 13 bases left between them. CDR3 nucleotide sequence: TGCGCCAGCAGCTTGTGGAAGGGTAATAACGAGCAGTACTTC. Residues: CASSLWKGNNEQYF.

The rearrangement joins TRBV20-1 to TRBJ1-5; 10 bases align to TRBD1. With V trimmed by 1 base and J by 6 bases, 9 bases remained unmatched. Germline loops: CDR1 DFQATT, CDR2 SNEGSKA (reference sequence). The CDR3 spans 16 residues. CDR3 bases: TGCAGTGCTAGAGGGGCGGGACAGGGGCGACGTCAGCCCCAGCATTTT. Translation: CSARGAGQGRRQPQHF.

V gene TRBV5-1 combines with J gene TRBJ2-1; 8 bases agree with TRBD2. Germline lookup yields CDR1 SGHRS and CDR2 YFSETQ. The CDR3 runs 16 residues. The V and J ends lost 2 bases and 1 base, in that order; junction bases with no gene match: 5. CDR3 bases: TGCGCCAGCAGCTTTAATAGCGGGGAATCCTACAATGAGCAGTTCTTC. Its protein product is CASSFNSGESYNEQFF.

This clonotype was seen a handful of times. The chain carries TRBV25-1 and TRBJ1-2; possible D gene TRBD1, 6 bases. CDR3 length equals 13 residues. In germline, CDR1 is MGHDK, CDR2 SYGVNS. Trimming cost V 4 bases and J 8 bases, with 14 bases left between them. In DNA, the CDR3 is TGTGCCAGCAGTGCCTGGGGGGCGCAAGGCTACACCTTC. Translating gives CASSAWGAQGYTF.

The rearrangement joins TRBV15 to TRBJ2-2, with 8 bases fitting TRBD2. The ends lost 0 bases at V and 1 base at J; junction bases unmatched: 7. CDR3 size: 18 residues. The V gene's germline CDR1 is LNHNV and CDR2 YYDKDF (reference sequence). CDR3 region: CATSRDLGGGRNTGELFF. The CDR3, as DNA: TGTGCCACCAGCAGAGATCTCGGCGGGGGGAGGAACACCGGGGAGCTGTTTTTT.

The chain carries TRBV6-1 and TRBJ2-5; TRBD2 aligns across 11 bases. J lost 1 base, V lost 5 bases, and 6 bases had no gene match. The V gene's germline CDR1 is MNHNS and CDR2 SASEGT. This CDR3 contains 16 residues. The CDR3 loop reads CASSQLAGVSQETQYF. As DNA, the CDR3 is TGTGCCAGCAGTCAACTAGCGGGGGTTAGCCAAGAGACCCAGTACTTC.

The V gene is TRBV18, the J gene TRBJ1-4; possible D gene TRBD1, 6 bases. V was cut by 6 bases and J by 5 bases, with 16 bases left in between. CDR3 size: 15 residues. In germline, CDR1 is KGHSH, CDR2 LQKENI. Here the CDR3 reads CASSRTGNLNEKLFF. CDR3 coding DNA: TGTGCCAGCTCGCGCACAGGGAACTTAAATGAAAAACTGTTTTTT.

This clonotype showed up just a few times. The V and J genes are TRBV15 and TRBJ2-1; no definite D call. The CDR3 loop spans 14 amino acids. Per germline, CDR1 LNHNV and CDR2 YYDKDF (reference sequence). Trimming removed 0 bases at V and 10 bases at J, with 13 bases between. CDR3 sequence reads: CATSRETVPDEQFF. As DNA, the CDR3 is TGTGCCACCAGCAGAGAAACAGTTCCAGACGAGCAGTTCTTC. Full variable domain (outside the CDR3, taken from reference TRBV15 and TRBJ2-1): DAMVIQNPRYQVTQFGKPVTLSCSQTLNHNVMYWYQQKSSQAPKLLFHYYDKDFNNEADTPDNFQSRRPNTSFCFLDIRSPGLGDTAMYLCATSRETVPDEQFFGPGTRLTVL.

This clonotype was counted between two and nine times. CDR3 DNA sequence: TGTGCCAGCAGCTTGGAGTCTTGGTCACCCCTCCACTTT. Translation gives CASSLESWSPLHF. The J gene is TRBJ1-6, the V gene TRBV7-9; D is ambiguous. Germline V gene data show CDR1 as SEHNR and CDR2 as FQNEAQ (reference sequence). V lost 3 bases and J lost 10, with 10 bases in between. The CDR3 spans 13 residues.

V usage is TRBV20-1 and J usage is TRBJ1-1; possible D gene TRBD1, 5 bases. V was clipped by 1 base and J by 5 bases, with 14 bases between them. This CDR3 has 14 residues. Germline CDR1 and CDR2: DFQATT and SNEGSKA (reference sequence). The CDR3 here is CSARVLTDSTEAFF. The CDR3 bases are TGCAGTGCTAGAGTTTTGACAGATTCGACTGAAGCTTTCTTT.

This clonotype was observed at least ten times. The V gene is TRBV12-3 or TRBV12-4, the J gene TRBJ2-2; D uncertain. The germline V and J ends were trimmed by 3 bases and 6 bases, with 11 bases remaining between them. The CDR3 totals 14 residues. CDR3 sequence: CASSLLGGAGELFF. CDR3 bases: TGTGCCAGCAGTTTGCTCGGCGGTGCCGGGGAGCTGTTTTTT.

This clonotype was seen only once. V usage is TRBV2 and J usage is TRBJ1-6; D gene ambiguous. Germline V gives CDR1 SNHLY, CDR2 FYNNEI. The CDR3 sequence is 12 residues long. Trimming removed 7 bases from V and 9 bases from J, with 10 bases in between. DNA for the CDR3: TGTGCCAGCACCGGGCTGGGTTCACCCCTCCACTTT. Its protein product is CASTGLGSPLHF.

This clonotype was counted a few times. J is TRBJ2-7 and V is TRBV20-1, with 7 nucleotides matching TRBD1. Unmatched junction bases numbered 15, after V lost 3 bases and J lost 7 bases. CDR3 size: 15 residues. Germline assignment: CDR1 DFQATT and CDR2 SNEGSKA (reference sequence). The CDR3 DNA reads TGCAGTGCTAGTGGCCCCCAGGGGGATTTCCTTGAGCAGTACTTC. Translated: CSASGPQGDFLEQYF.

The chain combines TRBV4-2 with TRBJ2-7; 10 bases fit TRBD2. The CDR3 is 17 amino acids. V dropped 0 bases and J dropped 1; count of bases not matched to a gene: 6. Germline V gene sequence: CDR1 LGHNA, CDR2 YNFKEQ. CDR3 in DNA: TGTGCCAGCAGCCAAGATCAACTAGCGGGAACATCCTACGAGCAGTACTTC. Translating gives CASSQDQLAGTSYEQYF.

V is TRBV2 and J is TRBJ1-5; TRBD1 might be the D (6 bases). Germline CDR1 and CDR2: SNHLY and FYNNEI. V lost 5 bases, J lost 4 bases, and 18 bases lay in between. The CDR3 loop spans 16 amino acids. CDR3 region: CASSSDSIAGNQPQHF. The CDR3 nucleotides read TGTGCCAGCAGTTCGGACAGCATAGCTGGTAATCAGCCCCAGCATTTT.

V is TRBV15 and J is TRBJ1-6, with D tentatively TRBD1 (6 bases). Germline V gene data show CDR1 as LNHNV and CDR2 as YYDKDF (reference sequence). Trimming removed 6 bases from V and 7 bases from J, with 19 bases in between. This CDR3 spans 16 amino acids. In nucleotides, the CDR3 is TGTGCCACCAGTCGGACGTGGGGGGCTGGGAATTCACCCCTCCACTTT. Translated, it gives CATSRTWGAGNSPLHF.

This clonotype was seen many times. The chain combines TRBV12-3 or TRBV12-4 with TRBJ2-1; 9 bases line up with TRBD2. V shed 7 bases and J 2 bases; nucleotides not matched to a gene: 3. This CDR3 has 14 residues. In DNA form, the CDR3 reads TGTGCCAGCAACCTAGCGGGGACCTACAATGAGCAGTTCTTC. Translated: CASNLAGTYNEQFF.

The chain is built from TRBV7-9 and TRBJ2-1; 9 positions agree with TRBD1. Germline V gene sequence: CDR1 SEHNR, CDR2 FQNEAQ (reference sequence). This CDR3 has 14 residues. J lost 9 bases, V lost 5 bases, and 8 bases had no gene match. For the CDR3, the DNA is TGTGCCAGCAGCCCCGGACAGGGGAGTAGTGAGCAGTTCTTC. Translation gives CASSPGQGSSEQFF.

CDR3 region: CASSAAGNTIYF. CDR3 DNA: TGTGCCAGCAGCGCCGCTGGAAACACCATATATTTT. The V and J genes are TRBV3-1 and TRBJ1-3; D ambiguous. This CDR3 is built from 12 residues. V was shortened by 5 bases and J by 2 bases, with 4 bases between the two germline ends. Germline V gene lookup returns CDR1 LGHDT and CDR2 YNNKEL (reference sequence).